A single sample is the source of the 10 T cell receptor beta chains below, sequenced in a study of blood T cell repertoires in COVID-19. TCRdb's table, derived via immunoSEQ multiplex PCR, lists solely in-frame clones and lacks some. The repertoire consists of under 200,000 clones, with approximately 80% occurring once and the leading ten covering more than 1.5%. The sequenced sample was peripheral blood. These receptors originate from a human donor in a cohort sampled during active COVID-19.

Only a few counts were recorded for this clone. This chain uses TRBV19 with TRBJ2-3, with TRBD2 matching over 10 bases. V shed 5 bases and J 4 bases; nucleotides not matched to a gene: 9. CDR3 size: 16 residues. Germline-derived CDR1 and CDR2 are LNHDA and SQIVND (reference sequence). CDR3 region: CASSWTSGLRADTQYF. The CDR3 region has the DNA TGTGCCAGTAGTTGGACTAGCGGTCTCAGGGCAGATACGCAGTATTTT.

The chain recombines TRBV27 with TRBJ2-7; a possible D gene is TRBD1 (5 bases). Germline CDR1 and CDR2: MNHEY and SMNVEV (reference sequence). This CDR3 comprises 16 residues. The V end lost 0 bases, the J end lost 2 bases, and 14 bases lay between the germline ends. The CDR3 loop is CASSLSMVGVTYEQYF. The CDR3 region has the DNA TGTGCCAGCAGTTTATCGATGGTAGGGGTAACCTACGAGCAGTACTTC.

This clone has a single count. The chain is built from TRBV25-1 and TRBJ1-6, with 9 bases that match TRBD1. This CDR3 region has 17 residues. Germline V gene data show CDR1 as MGHDK and CDR2 as SYGVNS. Trimming took 0 bases from V and 7 from J; bases not matched to a gene: 7. In DNA form, the CDR3 reads TGTGCCAGCAGTGAATATCCGGGGACAGGGAGAAATTCACCCCTCCACTTT. Its translation is CASSEYPGTGRNSPLHF. Together with reference TRBV25-1 and TRBJ1-6, the CDR3 gives the full variable domain: EADIYQTPRYLVIGTGKKITLECSQTMGHDKMYWYQQDPGMELHLIHYSYGVNSTEKGDLSSESTVSRIRTEHFPLTLESARPSHTSQYLCASSEYPGTGRNSPLHFGNGTRLTVT.

The table lists this clone with a few counts. The V and J genes are TRBV2 and TRBJ1-5; 8 bases agree with TRBD1. CDR1 SNHLY and CDR2 FYNNEI come from the germline V gene. This CDR3 has 13 amino acids. V shed 8 bases, J shed 9 bases, and the junction held 9 bases outside the gene matches. CDR3 sequence (DNA): TGTGCCAGCCTGGGACAGGCCTCTGGGCCCCAGCATTTT. Encoded protein: CASLGQASGPQHF.

The V and J genes are TRBV5-4 and TRBJ1-6; D may be TRBD1 (6 bases). V was trimmed by 4 bases and J by 13 bases, leaving 24 bases between them. The CDR3 runs 16 residues. The germline V gene encodes CDR1 SGHNT and CDR2 YYREEE (reference sequence). The CDR3 sequence: CASSPRAGTKYGPLHF. CDR3 sequence (DNA): TGTGCCAGCAGCCCGAGGGCCGGGACAAAGTATGGGCCCCTCCACTTT.

The rearrangement links TRBV9 to TRBJ1-2, with D hard to call. The CDR3 runs to 15 residues. Germline V gives CDR1 SGDLS, CDR2 YYNGEE. V dropped 0 bases and J dropped 0 bases, with 9 bases sitting between them. The CDR3 reads CASSVGADANYGYTF. The CDR3 nucleotides read TGTGCCAGCAGCGTAGGGGCAGACGCTAACTATGGCTACACCTTC.

The chain has TRBV5-1 and TRBJ1-1; D is perhaps TRBD1 (5 bases). Trimming shortened V by 0 bases and J by 5 bases, and 8 bases separated the two germline ends. From germline, CDR1 is SGHRS and CDR2 YFSETQ. CDR3 size: 13 residues. The CDR3 here is CASSLGRATEAFF. DNA for the CDR3: TGCGCCAGCAGCTTGGGCAGGGCTACTGAAGCTTTCTTT.

The chain recombines TRBV19 with TRBJ1-1; 8 bases align to TRBD1. CDR3 size: 15 residues. The germline gives CDR1 LNHDA, CDR2 SQIVND (reference sequence). V was clipped by 0 bases and J by 1 base; unmatched bases: 1. CDR3 nucleotides: TGTGCCAGTAGTATAGATGGACAGGGGAACACTGAAGCTTTCTTT. Amino acids: CASSIDGQGNTEAFF.

The chain combines TRBV28 with TRBJ2-1; 8 nucleotides match TRBD2. The germline V gene encodes CDR1 MDHEN and CDR2 SYDVKM. Trimming cost V 3 bases and J 8 bases; bases outside gene matches: 12. This CDR3 comprises 16 residues. CDR3 region: CASSLRTSGTTDEQFF. The CDR3 DNA reads as TGTGCCAGCAGTTTGCGAACTAGCGGAACCACCGATGAGCAGTTCTTC.

This clone was counted between two and nine times. V usage is TRBV4-2 and J usage is TRBJ1-1, with a tentative D call TRBD1 (6 bases). Germline CDR1 is LGHNA and CDR2 is YNFKEQ. The CDR3 runs 16 residues. Deletions cut 0 bases from V and 4 bases from J, with 15 bases between. The CDR3 sequence: CASSQEAGGRFTEAFF. DNA of the CDR3: TGTGCCAGCAGCCAAGAGGCGGGGGGGCGTTTCACTGAAGCTTTCTTT.